One and the same sample provided the 5 T cell receptor beta chains below, sequenced in a study of blood T cell repertoires in COVID-19. The repertoire was sequenced with immunoSEQ multiplex PCR; TCRdb's copy has only in-frame clones and lacks some. The sample contains roughly 190,000 clones, around nine tenths of which appear only once. Source material: peripheral blood. The source is a man between 70 and 80 years old with acute or convalescent COVID-19.

This chain links TRBV14 with TRBJ1-2; 8 nucleotides agree with TRBD1. V gave up 1 base and J gave up 4 bases; unmatched junction bases: 5. Per germline, CDR1 SGHDN and CDR2 FVKESK. The CDR3 length is 15 residues. DNA for the CDR3: TGTGCCAGCAGCCAAGTGACAGGGGCCCTCTATGGCTACACCTTC. This sequence encodes CASSQVTGALYGYTF.

The CDR3 here is CASSVMGSSGNTIYF. CDR3 DNA: TGTGCCAGCAGCGTCATGGGGAGCTCTGGAAACACCATATATTTT. The V call is TRBV9, the J call TRBJ1-3; D ambiguous. V lost 2 bases, J lost 0 bases, and 9 bases lay in between. The germline CDR1 and CDR2 sequences are SGDLS and YYNGEE. There are 15 residues in the CDR3.

This clone was observed a single time. The V and J genes are TRBV28 and TRBJ2-2, with D maybe TRBD1 (6 bases). There are 17 residues in the CDR3. V was pared by 3 bases and J by 1 base, with 15 bases between. Germline lookup yields CDR1 MDHEN and CDR2 SYDVKM. DNA for the CDR3: TGTGCCAGCAGTTTGCTCACAGGGATTAGGAACACCGGGGAGCTGTTTTTT. It encodes CASSLLTGIRNTGELFF.

The chain recombines TRBV10-3 with TRBJ2-5; the match to TRBD2 covers 10 bases. The CDR3 has 18 amino acids. Per germline, CDR1 ENHRY and CDR2 SYGVKD. Trimming took 5 bases from V and 1 from J; bases not matched to a gene: 13. The CDR3 region is CAISRGRNSGGIQETQYF. The CDR3 DNA follows: TGTGCCATCAGTCGAGGGCGGAATAGCGGGGGGATCCAAGAGACCCAGTACTTC.

V and J are TRBV28 and TRBJ1-4, with D possibly TRBD1 on 6 matching bases. Germline loops: CDR1 MDHEN, CDR2 SYDVKM. CDR3 length: 14 amino acids. With 6 bases removed from V and 7 bases from J, the gap between germline ends came to 15 bases. In DNA form, the CDR3 reads TGTGCCAGCAGCCCCCCGAGGACAGTTGAAAAACTGTTTTTT. It is translated as CASSPPRTVEKLFF.